This T cell receptor (beta chain) was sequenced for a study of T cell repertoires in ileal Crohn's disease. Study summary: About half of patients got postoperative therapy: about ten thiopurines, around 18 anti-TNF. Overall study results and limits: Clonal expansions were more frequent in active smokers than non-smokers at surgery. Clonality above 26.8% at surgery always came with endoscopic recurrence.

Per sample, 500 to 650 nanograms of biopsy DNA were TCRB immunosequenced. Using immunoSEQ multiplex PCR, the repertoire was profiled, and TCRdb retains in-frame clones only, with some absent. This sample carries around 15,000 clones, 72% of them seen once, and the ten largest clones take 4.5% to 5.5%. This clone has more than one count but fewer than ten. Antigen: not known. The material sequenced was ileal tissue. This receptor was identified in an adult with Crohn's disease.

CDR3: CASRGQPNTEAFF. DNA for the CDR3: TGTGCCAGCAGGGGACAGCCGAACACTGAAGCTTTCTTT. The chain has TRBV6-5 and TRBJ1-1, with 7 nucleotides matching TRBD1. The V gene end was trimmed by 6 bases and the J gene end by 1 base; junction bases not matched to a gene: 2. The germline V gene has CDR1 MNHEY and CDR2 SVGAGI. The CDR3 runs 13 residues.